A single sample is the source of the 10 T cell receptor beta chains below, sequenced in a study of T cells after yellow fever vaccination (dated by TCRdb to between 2019 and 2020). Library creation used 5' RACE. Instrument on record: Illumina HiSeq 2500. TCRdb's own reprocessing of the public reads used fastp at Q25 and MiXCR and kept productive beta chains. Each entry merges the rows of one CDR3 protein and shows their most common DNA and genes. For this sample there are fewer than 650,000 distinct CDR3 sequences; around a fifth appear just once. The ten largest account for about 17% of the sample. The treatment or condition label, read with the paper, signifies: live attenuated yellow fever vaccine strain. The sequencing here drew on PBMCs, taken approximately 22 days after the first yellow fever vaccination. The receptors here all came from a man younger than 35 who received the YFV17D yellow fever vaccine.

V and J are TRBV21-1 and TRBJ2-7; the D segment call TRBD2 is taken from the table without a DNA check. TRBV21-1 is flagged as a pseudogene. This CDR3 contains 14 residues. CDR3 residues: CASSKEGRTYEQYV. The CDR3 DNA is TGTGCCAGCAGCAAAGAGGGCAGAACCTACGAGCAGTACGTC.

The CDR3 protein is CASSYSRGLRQPQHF. The CDR3 DNA reads TGTGCCAGCAGTTACTCACGGGGGCTACGACAGCCCCAGCATTTT. The V call is TRBV6-2 or TRBV6-3, the J call TRBJ1-5, with a tentative D call TRBD1 (6 bases). The CDR3 contains 15 residues. Germline CDR1 MNHEY, CDR2 SVGEGT. V dropped 0 bases and J dropped 7 bases, with 13 bases sitting between them.

This clonotype was counted between two and nine times. V and J are TRBV12-3 or TRBV12-4 and TRBJ2-3; D ambiguous. This CDR3 contains 15 residues. V lost 1 base and J lost 2, with 10 bases in between. The CDR3: CASSLGTEFTDTQYF. The CDR3 DNA follows: TGTGCCAGCAGTTTAGGAACAGAGTTCACAGATACGCAGTATTTT.

The V call is TRBV20-1, the J call TRBJ2-5; TRBD2 is a possible D gene (5 bases). CDR1 and CDR2 (germline): DFQATT, SNEGSKA (reference sequence). V dropped 3 bases and J dropped 4 bases, with 9 bases sitting between them. The CDR3 loop spans 12 amino acids. CDR3 residues: CSARSRGETQYF. The DNA for the CDR3 is TGCAGTGCTAGGTCCCGGGGAGAGACCCAGTACTTC.

This clonotype was recorded a few times. The rearrangement uses TRBV6-2 or TRBV6-3 and TRBJ1-1; D gene unclear. Germline V gene lookup returns CDR1 MNHEY and CDR2 SVGEGT. The CDR3 length is 17 residues. The V gene lost 0 bases and the J gene lost 1 base, with 15 bases spanning the gap. This chain's CDR3 is CASSYSSPPEGNTEAFF. In DNA form, the CDR3 reads TGTGCCAGCAGTTACTCGAGTCCCCCCGAAGGGAACACTGAAGCTTTCTTT.

This clonotype has only a few counts. The V and J genes are TRBV20-1 and TRBJ2-5, with 9 bases that match TRBD2. Trimming cost V 0 bases and J 12 bases; bases outside gene matches: 8. The germline CDR1 and CDR2 sequences are DFQATT and SNEGSKA (reference sequence). The CDR3 has 13 amino acids. CDR3 in amino acids: CSARDPGGGAKYF. CDR3 nucleotides: TGCAGTGCTAGAGATCCTGGCGGGGGGGCGAAGTACTTC.

This clonotype was counted between two and nine times. The chain couples TRBV5-1 to TRBJ2-2, with D perhaps TRBD1 (5 bases). Per the germline V gene, CDR1 is SGHRS and CDR2 is YFSETQ. CDR3 size: 14 residues. The germline V and J ends were trimmed by 4 bases and 5 bases, with 12 bases remaining between them. This CDR3 reads CASSQNDRTGELFF. In DNA, the CDR3 is TGCGCCAGCAGCCAAAACGACAGAACCGGGGAGCTGTTTTTT. The whole variable domain, filled in from reference TRBV5-1 and TRBJ2-2, reads KAGVTQTPRYLIKTRGQQVTLSCSPISGHRSVSWYQQTPGQGLQFLFEYFSETQRNKGNFPGRFSGRQFSNSRSEMNVSTLELGDSALYLCASSQNDRTGELFFGEGSRLTVL.

The rearrangement links TRBV12-3 or TRBV12-4 to TRBJ1-1; D unresolved. V lost 5 bases and J 0 bases, leaving 10 bases between the germline ends. The CDR3 sequence is 14 residues long. CDR3 in amino acids: CASSPRLMNTEAFF. As DNA, the CDR3 is TGTGCCAGCAGTCCCCGCCTTATGAACACTGAAGCTTTCTTT.

The chain couples TRBV7-6 to TRBJ2-1; D gene ambiguous. In germline, CDR1 is SGHVS, CDR2 FNYEAQ. Trimming pared 3 bases from V and 2 bases from J, leaving 14 bases between. The CDR3 extends over 16 amino acids. The CDR3 bases are TGTGCCAGCAGCTTGCGAAGGGCAGGCCCCTACAATGAGCAGTTCTTC. Translated: CASSLRRAGPYNEQFF.

This clonotype has a handful of counts. The genes are TRBV3-1 and TRBJ1-5; D uncertain. This CDR3 is 14 amino acids long. Germline assignment: CDR1 LGHDT and CDR2 YNNKEL (reference sequence). The V end was cut by 1 base, the J end by 5 bases, with 9 bases between. The CDR3 protein is CASSQGGVDQPQHF. The CDR3 DNA reads TGTGCCAGCAGCCAAGGGGGAGTTGATCAGCCCCAGCATTTT.